This TCR beta chain appears in the sequencing data of a study of cytomegalovirus exposure and HLA in healthy donors. About the study: The use of the same platform for the 90 to 150 validation repertoires and the 550 to 700 first-cohort repertoires was reported by a later analysis.

The approximately 130-subject validation cohort, separate from the 666-subject first cohort, included the donors. The CDR3 consists of 14 residues. V lost 4 bases to trimming and J lost 4 bases; unmatched junction nucleotides: 1. Germline CDR1 reads SEHNR; CDR2 reads FQNEAQ (reference sequence). Only in-frame clones appear in the TCRdb table, and some are missing; sequencing was by immunoSEQ multiplex PCR. This sample carries approximately 70,000 clones, 94% of them seen once, and the ten largest clones take 0.9% to 1.2%. This sequence was found in a young woman in good health and CMV-seronegative. The chain is built from TRBV7-9 and TRBJ2-2; 9 nucleotides align to TRBD1. Material for sequencing was PBMCs. In DNA form, the CDR3 reads TGTGCCAGCAGCTACAGGGGGCGCACCGGGGAGCTGTTTTTT. It yields the protein CASSYRGRTGELFF.